Listed here are 19 T cell receptor beta chains from one sample, sequenced in a study of Graves' ophthalmopathy and Graves' hyperthyroidism. The authors amplified TCR beta CDR3 regions, and they did so from RNA transcripts for repertoire sequencing. First-round RT-PCR used HTBI primers; second-round multiplex PCR followed. TCRdb redid the calling of the multiplex PCR reads with MiXCR, one entry per CDR3 protein. The table lists roughly 230,000 distinct CDR3 sequences, around a fifth of them singletons. Source material: peripheral blood. All receptors derive from a woman in her forties or fifties with Graves' ophthalmopathy.

This clonotype has a single count. The rearrangement links TRBV7-2 to TRBJ2-7, with unresolved D. V dropped 3 bases and J dropped 2 bases, with 11 bases sitting between them. Germline V gene sequence: CDR1 SGHTA, CDR2 FQGNSA. There are 14 residues in the CDR3. CDR3 nucleotide sequence: TGTGCCAGCAGCTTTAATCGCAGACCCTACGAGCAGTACTTC. This sequence encodes CASSFNRRPYEQYF.

Ten or more counts support this clonotype. The gene calls are TRBV12-3 or TRBV12-4 and TRBJ1-1; maybe TRBD1 (6 bases). The CDR3 totals 14 residues. V lost 5 bases, J lost 7 bases, and 17 bases lay in between. CDR3 amino acids: CASSPSRDNYEAFF. CDR3 coding DNA: TGTGCCAGCAGTCCGTCCCGGGACAATTATGAAGCTTTCTTT.

This clonotype was detected ten times or more. The chain has TRBV7-9 and TRBJ1-5; D is ambiguous. Germline loops: CDR1 SEHNR, CDR2 FQNEAQ (reference sequence). Deletions cut 5 bases from V and 3 bases from J, with 14 bases between. The CDR3 sequence is 15 residues long. CDR3 loop: CASSPAGGLNQPQHF. The CDR3 DNA reads as TGTGCCAGCAGCCCAGCGGGCGGCCTCAATCAGCCCCAGCATTTT.

This clonotype was counted ten times or more. Here the CDR3 reads CASSAQGGNVLTF. The CDR3 DNA follows: TGCGCCAGCAGCGCGCAGGGCGGCAACGTCCTGACTTTC. The V gene is TRBV5-1, the J gene TRBJ2-6, with D perhaps TRBD1 (5 bases). CDR1 and CDR2 from the germline V gene are SGHRS and YFSETQ. With 4 bases removed from V and 9 bases from J, the gap between germline ends came to 11 bases. This CDR3 region has 13 residues. The full variable domain, its missing parts supplied by reference TRBV5-1 and TRBJ2-6, is KAGVTQTPRYLIKTRGQQVTLSCSPISGHRSVSWYQQTPGQGLQFLFEYFSETQRNKGNFPGRFSGRQFSNSRSEMNVSTLELGDSALYLCASSAQGGNVLTFGAGSRLTVL.

V usage is TRBV19 and J usage is TRBJ1-1, with TRBD1 as a possible D gene (6 bases). Per the germline V gene, CDR1 is LNHDA and CDR2 is SQIVND (reference sequence). The V and J ends lost 4 bases and 5 bases respectively, with 17 bases between them. The CDR3 extends over 15 amino acids. CDR3 coding DNA: TGTGCCAGTAGTACCATTGAAGGGGGGCTGACTGAAGCTTTCTTT. It specifies CASSTIEGGLTEAFF. Combining the CDR3 with reference TRBV19 and TRBJ1-1 gives the whole variable domain DGGITQSPKYLFRKEGQNVTLSCEQNLNHDAMYWYRQDPGQGLRLIYYSQIVNDFQKGDIAEGYSVSREKKESFPLTVTSAQKNPTAFYLCASSTIEGGLTEAFFGQGTRLTVV.

This clonotype was detected many times. The chain uses TRBV20-1 and TRBJ2-7, with D hard to call. V gave up 6 bases and J gave up 8 bases, with 17 bases separating them. The V gene's germline CDR1 is DFQATT and CDR2 SNEGSKA (reference sequence). CDR3 size: 12 residues. The CDR3 spells CSARWDLNKQYF. The CDR3 DNA is TGCAGTGCCCGCTGGGATCTGAACAAGCAGTACTTC.

This clonotype was seen ten or more times. This chain joins TRBV6-1 and TRBJ1-1; 10 nucleotides align to TRBD1. V was pared by 6 bases and J by 5 bases, with 3 bases of the junction left unmatched. Germline-derived CDR1 and CDR2 are MNHNS and SASEGT. The CDR3 extends over 13 amino acids. This CDR3 reads CASRGQGFTEAFF. In DNA, the CDR3 is TGTGCCAGCAGGGGACAGGGGTTTACTGAAGCTTTCTTT.

This clonotype was observed many times. The rearrangement joins TRBV29-1 to TRBJ2-5, with a tentative D call TRBD2 (5 bases). Looked up from germline, CDR1 is SQVTM and CDR2 is ANQGSEA. This CDR3 has 12 amino acids. Trimming stripped 4 bases from V and 3 bases from J, with 9 bases between. This CDR3 is CSVALAEETQYF. Here the CDR3 DNA reads TGCAGCGTTGCGCTAGCAGAAGAGACCCAGTACTTC. Full variable domain (missing parts from reference TRBV29-1 and TRBJ2-5): SAVISQKPSRDICQRGTSLTIQCQVDSQVTMMFWYRQQPGQSLTLIATANQGSEATYESGFVIDKFPISRPNLTFSTLTVSNMSPEDSSIYLCSVALAEETQYFGPGTRLLVL.

The table lists this clonotype with many counts. This chain joins TRBV24-1 and TRBJ1-2; D is undetermined. V gave up 3 bases and J gave up 4 bases, with 11 bases separating them. Looked up from germline, CDR1 is KGHDR and CDR2 is SFDVKD. The CDR3 has 14 amino acids. The CDR3 DNA reads TGTGCCACCAGTGATAAGACTGATACCTATGGCTACACCTTC. It yields the protein CATSDKTDTYGYTF.

This clonotype was counted at least ten times. The V gene is TRBV7-3, the J gene TRBJ1-1; D is undetermined. The CDR3 contains 14 residues. Germline V gene data show CDR1 as SGHTA and CDR2 as FQGTGA. Trimming pared 4 bases from V and 4 bases from J, leaving 13 bases between. CDR3 residues: CASSWTTGATEAFF. DNA for the CDR3: TGTGCCAGCAGCTGGACGACGGGCGCCACTGAAGCTTTCTTT.

V gene TRBV9 combines with J gene TRBJ2-7; D is uncertain. The CDR3 is 14 amino acids. Germline assignment: CDR1 SGDLS and CDR2 YYNGEE. Deletions cut 0 bases from V and 0 bases from J, with 7 bases between. CDR3 in amino acids: CASSVAASSYEQYF. In DNA, the CDR3 is TGTGCCAGCAGCGTAGCGGCCAGCTCCTACGAGCAGTACTTC.

This clonotype was observed a few times. The chain carries TRBV4-2 and TRBJ1-1; TRBD1 is a possible D gene (6 bases). This CDR3 has 14 amino acids. Germline lookup yields CDR1 LGHNA and CDR2 YNFKEQ. V was clipped by 10 bases and J by 3 bases, with 18 bases between them. Written as DNA, the CDR3 is TGTGCCACGTCGGCAAGAGGGGGTGACACTGAAGCTTTCTTT. Translation: CATSARGGDTEAFF.

This clonotype was seen many times. The gene calls are TRBV30 and TRBJ1-2; TRBD1 agrees at 9 bases. This CDR3 contains 13 residues. V trimming: 4 bases; J trimming: 5 bases; junction bases outside the gene matches: 5. Germline assignment: CDR1 GTSNPN and CDR2 SVGIG (reference sequence). CDR3 in DNA: TGTGCCTGGACGGACAGGGGTTGGTATGGCTACACCTTC. It encodes CAWTDRGWYGYTF.

In its sample, this clonotype was seen many times. The chain joins TRBV6-1 to TRBJ2-6, with unresolved D. CDR1 is MNHNS and CDR2 is SASEGT in the germline V gene. This CDR3 region has 16 residues. V was shortened by 6 bases and J by 2 bases, with 14 bases between the two germline ends. The CDR3 DNA is TGTGCCAGCAGCCGGGCCCTCTTAGCTGGGGCCAACGTCCTGACTTTC. Protein sequence: CASSRALLAGANVLTF.

This clonotype showed up many times. The J gene is TRBJ2-5, the V gene TRBV6-2 or TRBV6-3; D is uncertain. Between the trimmed V and J ends, which lost 4 bases and 1 base, there was a span of 16 bases. The CDR3 runs 16 residues. Germline V gene data show CDR1 as MNHEY and CDR2 as SVGEGT. The CDR3 reads CASSSYRTGSQETQYF. In DNA, the CDR3 is TGTGCCAGCAGTTCCTATCGAACGGGTAGCCAAGAGACCCAGTACTTC.

This clonotype showed up many times. This rearrangement joins TRBV11-2 to TRBJ1-3; D is uncertain. Trimming shortened V by 0 bases and J by 0 bases, and 9 bases separated the two germline ends. Germline V gives CDR1 SGHAT, CDR2 FQNNGV. This CDR3 has 16 amino acids. CDR3 loop: CASSLDQWRSGNTIYF. The CDR3 coding sequence is TGTGCCAGCAGCTTAGATCAGTGGCGCTCTGGAAACACCATATATTTT.

There are many counts of this clonotype. This sequence joins TRBV6-1 and TRBJ2-2, with TRBD2 identical over 7 bases. CDR3 length: 14 amino acids. Per the germline V gene, CDR1 is MNHNS and CDR2 is SASEGT. V lost 8 bases to trimming and J lost 6 bases; unmatched junction nucleotides: 9. The CDR3 reads CASLGLVGPGELFF. The CDR3 nucleotides are TGTGCCAGCCTCGGACTAGTCGGCCCCGGGGAGCTGTTTTTT.

This clonotype occurred many times. The rearrangement links TRBV6-1 to TRBJ2-7, with 9 bases aligning to TRBD2. The CDR3 has 15 amino acids. After removal of 6 bases from V and 7 bases from J, the junction contained 13 bases not matched to a gene. The germline gives CDR1 MNHNS, CDR2 SASEGT. CDR3 DNA sequence: TGTGCCAGCAGCCAAACGGCTAGCGGGACCAATGAGCAGTACTTC. It is translated as CASSQTASGTNEQYF.

This clonotype was seen at least ten times. The chain uses TRBV24-1 and TRBJ2-1; D not resolved. The germline V gene encodes CDR1 KGHDR and CDR2 SFDVKD. The CDR3 covers 15 residues. Trimming took off 4 bases at V and 5 bases at J, with 14 bases between the two ends. The CDR3 here is CATSEPPGSNNEQFF. The CDR3 DNA sequence: TGTGCCACCAGTGAGCCCCCTGGATCTAACAATGAGCAGTTCTTC.